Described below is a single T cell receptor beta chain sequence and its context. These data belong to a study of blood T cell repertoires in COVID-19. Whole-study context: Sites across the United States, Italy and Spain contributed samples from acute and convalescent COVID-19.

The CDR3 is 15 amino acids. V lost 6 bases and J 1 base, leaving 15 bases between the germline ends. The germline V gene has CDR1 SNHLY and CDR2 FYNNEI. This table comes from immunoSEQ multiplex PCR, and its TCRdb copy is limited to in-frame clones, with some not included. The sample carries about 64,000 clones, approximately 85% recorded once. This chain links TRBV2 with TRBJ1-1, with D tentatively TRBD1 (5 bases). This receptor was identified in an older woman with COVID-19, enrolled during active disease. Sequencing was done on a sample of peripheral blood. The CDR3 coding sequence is TGTGCCAGCAGCGAACTAGGACATCCGAACACTGAAGCTTTCTTT. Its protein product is CASSELGHPNTEAFF.